The TCR beta chain described here comes from a study of shared clonotypes between healthy human individuals. With 5 bases clipped from V and 2 bases from J, the junction kept 5 bases outside the gene matches. Germline-derived CDR1 and CDR2 are SGHAT and FQDESV (reference sequence). CDR3 size: 15 residues. The donors were adults (healthy and HIV-negative) with no recent acute infections or vaccinations. Method: immunoSEQ multiplex PCR; TCRdb's copy keeps in-frame clones and lacks some. The top ten clones hold about 12% of a sample with 450,000 to 500,000 clones, 60% to 80% of them seen once. V gene TRBV11-1 combines with J gene TRBJ2-5; 10 nucleotides agree with TRBD2. Sequencing used PBMCs. The source of this sequence is a woman aged 40 to 49 in good health. Some clones in this sample may be carry-over from other donors' samples. The CDR3 sequence: CASSRGLAEQETQYF. The CDR3 coding sequence is TGTGCCAGCAGCCGTGGACTAGCGGAACAAGAGACCCAGTACTTC.